Shown below are 29 T cell receptor beta chains from a single sample sequenced in a study of early T cells in non-severe SARS-CoV-2 infection. TCRdb re-called the 5' RACE reads with MiXCR, one entry per CDR3 protein. The sample consists of roughly 100,000 distinct CDR3 sequences, less than 15% of them appearing once. What was sequenced was whole blood. These receptor sequences come from an adult who was a healthcare worker with PCR-confirmed SARS-CoV-2 infection or an uninfected control (not recorded which).

In this sample, this clonotype turned up a few times. V and J are TRBV28 and TRBJ2-7, with TRBD2 as a possible D gene (5 bases). The V gene lost 5 bases and the J gene lost 3 bases, with 14 bases spanning the gap. CDR1 and CDR2 (germline): MDHEN, SYDVKM. There are 14 residues in the CDR3. The CDR3 DNA sequence: TGTGCCAGCAGTCTCCTAGGGAGTGGCTACGAGCAGTACTTC. This encodes CASSLLGSGYEQYF.

The chain carries TRBV6-6 and TRBJ1-5, with a tentative D call TRBD1 (6 bases). The CDR3 is 15 amino acids. CDR1 and CDR2 (germline): MNHNY, SVGAGI (reference sequence). V was clipped by 2 bases and J by 5 bases, with 13 bases between them. In nucleotides, the CDR3 is TGTGCCAGCAGTTACGACAGGAGAAATTATCAGCCCCAGCATTTT. Translating gives CASSYDRRNYQPQHF.

In its sample, this clonotype was seen a few times. The J gene is TRBJ1-2, the V gene TRBV5-6, with D maybe TRBD1 (6 bases). Looked up from germline, CDR1 is SGHDT and CDR2 is YYEEEE. Deletions cut 4 bases from V and 4 bases from J, with 17 bases between. This CDR3 has 15 amino acids. This CDR3 is CASSRPDRNPYGYTF. The CDR3 DNA reads as TGTGCCAGCAGCCGCCCTGACAGGAATCCCTATGGCTACACCTTC.

This clonotype occurred many times. The V and J genes are TRBV12-3 or TRBV12-4 and TRBJ1-5, with a possible D match to TRBD1 (6 bases). The CDR3 extends over 15 amino acids. Trimming shortened V by 1 base and J by 3 bases, and 10 bases separated the two germline ends. The CDR3: CASSLVAGDNQPQHF. CDR3 sequence (DNA): TGTGCCAGCAGTTTAGTGGCAGGGGACAATCAGCCCCAGCATTTT.

This clonotype was counted at least ten times. The CDR3 here is CSASPGQSNQPQHF. DNA for the CDR3: TGCAGTGCTAGTCCCGGGCAGAGCAATCAGCCCCAGCATTTT. The chain is built from TRBV20-1 and TRBJ1-5, with D uncertain. Between the trimmed V and J ends, which lost 3 bases and 1 base, there was a span of 10 bases. This CDR3 comprises 14 residues. Germline V lookup: CDR1 DFQATT, CDR2 SNEGSKA (reference sequence).

This clonotype came up a few times. The chain couples TRBV24-1 to TRBJ2-1; the match to TRBD2 covers 7 bases. The V and J ends lost 4 bases and 3 bases, in that order; junction bases with no gene match: 2. The CDR3 length is 14 residues. Germline-derived CDR1 and CDR2 are KGHDR and SFDVKD. CDR3 DNA sequence: TGTGCCACCAGTGACGTAGCGGGCTACAATGAGCAGTTCTTC. It translates to CATSDVAGYNEQFF.

This clonotype has just a few counts. The rearrangement uses TRBV28 and TRBJ1-1; no firm D call. This CDR3 is 14 amino acids long. The V gene lost 2 bases and the J gene lost 4 bases, with 11 bases spanning the gap. From germline, CDR1 is MDHEN and CDR2 SYDVKM. CDR3 protein: CASSLRVGATEAFF. The CDR3 DNA is TGTGCCAGCAGTTTACGGGTGGGCGCCACTGAAGCTTTCTTT.

In this sample, this clonotype turned up a few times. The chain joins TRBV12-3 or TRBV12-4 to TRBJ2-5; TRBD2 matches 7 bases. V shed 4 bases and J 5 bases; nucleotides not matched to a gene: 1. The CDR3 is 12 amino acids. The CDR3 here is CASSWGGETQYF. CDR3 DNA sequence: TGTGCCAGCAGTTGGGGGGGTGAGACCCAGTACTTC.

There are a few counts of this clonotype. V is TRBV12-3 or TRBV12-4 and J is TRBJ2-1; TRBD2 aligns across 15 bases. The J segment lost 3 bases and the V segment lost 5 bases, leaving 8 bases of the junction unmatched. CDR3 length: 18 amino acids. DNA of the CDR3: TGTGCCAGCAGTGCCGGACTAGCGGGAGGGTTCTTCTACAATGAGCAGTTCTTC. Residues: CASSAGLAGGFFYNEQFF.

This clonotype was seen a handful of times. V usage is TRBV21-1 and J usage is TRBJ2-1; TRBD2 is the table's D call and was not checked against the DNA. TRBV21-1 is noted as a pseudogene. This CDR3 is 15 amino acids long. In nucleotides, the CDR3 is TGTGCCAGCAATGAGGGCTACAATACCTCCAATGAGCAGTTCTTC. Translated, it gives CASNEGYNTSNEQFF.

In its sample, this clonotype was seen a few times. The chain employs TRBV10-2 and TRBJ2-4; the match to TRBD1 covers 7 bases. The CDR3 is 14 residues long. The junction had 8 bases not matched to a gene; V was cut back by 5 bases and J by 7 bases. The V gene's germline CDR1 is WSHSY and CDR2 SAAADI. This CDR3 is CASSTPGQLNIQYF. The CDR3 DNA reads as TGCGCCAGCAGTACACCGGGACAGCTGAACATTCAGTACTTC.

The V and J genes are TRBV7-2 and TRBJ2-3; the match to TRBD2 covers 13 bases. V shed 5 bases and J 1 base; nucleotides not matched to a gene: 6. CDR1 and CDR2 (germline): SGHTA, FQGNSA. The CDR3 contains 17 residues. The CDR3 region has the DNA TGTGCCAGCAGCCAACGACTAGCGGGAGGCCGCACAGATACGCAGTATTTT. This codes for CASSQRLAGGRTDTQYF.

As concerns this clonotype: The conserved phenylalanine or tryptophan is not found at the CDR3 terminus, so this likely reflects a read error. The chain joins TRBV27 to TRBJ2-2, with TRBD2 matching 7 bases. The CDR3 sequence is 16 residues long. The germline V gene encodes CDR1 MNHEY and CDR2 SMNVEV (reference sequence). V was clipped by 3 bases and J by 6 bases; unmatched bases: 10. CDR3 residues: CASSFLGEGYSGELFL. In DNA form, the CDR3 reads TGTGCCAGCAGTTTTTTGGGGGAGGGTTACTCCGGGGAGCTGTTTTTA.

This chain joins TRBV10-3 and TRBJ2-3, with D uncertain. V dropped 4 bases and J dropped 5 bases, with 19 bases sitting between them. The CDR3 runs 16 residues. Germline V gene data show CDR1 as ENHRY and CDR2 as SYGVKD. CDR3 bases: TGTGCCATCAGTGGGACGTCGAGCAGGCGCGAAGATACGCAGTATTTT. This encodes CAISGTSSRREDTQYF.

This rearrangement joins TRBV18 to TRBJ2-4; D not certain. Germline CDR1 KGHSH, CDR2 LQKENI. Trimming stripped 3 bases from V and 5 bases from J, with 14 bases between. This CDR3 is 15 amino acids long. CDR3 sequence reads: CASSPNRPGENIQYF. The CDR3, as DNA: TGTGCCAGCTCACCTAATCGGCCCGGCGAAAACATTCAGTACTTC.

J is TRBJ2-7 and V is TRBV29-1, with 7 bases fitting TRBD1. Trimming took 4 bases from V and 0 from J; bases not matched to a gene: 3. CDR1 is SQVTM, CDR2 ANQGSEA, per germline. The CDR3 loop spans 13 amino acids. For the CDR3, the DNA is TGCAGCGTTGTACAGGGGCACTCCTACGAGCAGTACTTC. Its translation is CSVVQGHSYEQYF.

V usage is TRBV11-3 and J usage is TRBJ2-5; possible D gene TRBD2, 6 bases. The length of the CDR3 is 13 residues. CDR1 SGHNT and CDR2 YENEEA come from the germline V gene. With 5 bases removed from V and 5 bases from J, the gap between germline ends came to 12 bases. CDR3 region: CASSAGSRETQYF. In DNA, the CDR3 is TGTGCCAGCAGCGCCGGGAGTCGGGAGACCCAGTACTTC.

This clonotype was seen many times. The chain uses TRBV3-1 and TRBJ2-7, with D perhaps TRBD1 or TRBD2 (5 bases each). V dropped 3 bases and J dropped 6 bases, with 12 bases sitting between them. The CDR3 runs 13 residues. From germline, CDR1 is LGHDT and CDR2 YNNKEL (reference sequence). The CDR3 nucleotides read TGTGCCAGCAGCCAGGGGCGAGGGGTCGAGCAGTACTTC. Amino acid sequence: CASSQGRGVEQYF.

There are a few counts of this clonotype. The rearrangement joins TRBV19 to TRBJ1-5; possibly TRBD1 for D (6 bases). Per the germline V gene, CDR1 is LNHDA and CDR2 is SQIVND (reference sequence). CDR3 length: 15 residues. V lost 10 bases and J 4 bases, leaving 20 bases between the germline ends. The CDR3, as DNA: TGTGCCACCGACTCCGGGACAAGGGAAAATCAGCCCCAGCATTTT. It yields the protein CATDSGTRENQPQHF.

This chain joins TRBV5-4 and TRBJ1-6, with D possibly TRBD1 on 6 matching bases. Deletions cut 4 bases from V and 7 bases from J, with 12 bases between. This CDR3 has 14 residues. Germline assignment: CDR1 SGHNT and CDR2 YYREEE (reference sequence). The CDR3 protein is CASSEYRENSPLHF. The DNA of the CDR3 is TGTGCCAGCAGCGAGTACAGGGAGAATTCACCCCTCCACTTT.

The sample holds many counts of this clonotype. The rearrangement uses TRBV7-8 and TRBJ2-3; 8 bases align to TRBD1. CDR1 is SGHVS and CDR2 is FQNEAQ in the germline V gene. The V segment lost 5 bases and the J segment 4 bases; nucleotides outside the gene matches: 8. The CDR3 consists of 15 residues. Here the CDR3 reads CASSPGQGAPDTQYF. For the CDR3, the DNA is TGTGCCAGCAGCCCCGGGCAGGGGGCCCCAGATACGCAGTATTTT.

This clonotype was seen a few times. This chain connects TRBV12-3 or TRBV12-4 to TRBJ2-4; a possible D gene is TRBD1 (5 bases). This CDR3 spans 12 amino acids. V lost 3 bases and J lost 6, with 6 bases in between. The CDR3 sequence: CASSFQGNIQYF. CDR3 DNA sequence: TGTGCCAGCAGTTTCCAGGGAAACATTCAGTACTTC.

The V gene is TRBV5-5, the J gene TRBJ1-2; TRBD1 agrees at 8 bases. The CDR3 consists of 14 residues. V lost 5 bases, J lost 7 bases, and 10 bases stayed unmatched. The germline CDR1 and CDR2 sequences are SGHKS and YYEKEE (reference sequence). CDR3 DNA sequence: TGTGCCAGCAGGCGAGGACAGGGCTTTGGTGGCTACACCTTC. It specifies CASRRGQGFGGYTF. The full variable domain, rest sourced from reference TRBV5-5 and TRBJ1-2, is DAGVTQSPTHLIKTRGQQVTLRCSPISGHKSVSWYQQVLGQGPQFIFQYYEKEERGRGNFPDRFSARQFPNYSSELNVNALLLGDSALYLCASRRGQGFGGYTFGSGTRLTVV.

This clonotype was picked up many times. The chain employs TRBV20-1 and TRBJ2-7; 7 bases match TRBD2. This CDR3 has 17 amino acids. V lost 4 bases, J lost 1 base, and 16 bases stayed unmatched. The V gene's germline CDR1 is DFQATT and CDR2 SNEGSKA (reference sequence). The CDR3 is CSAILGGYGGRSYEQYF. The CDR3 DNA sequence: TGCAGTGCTATATTGGGAGGGTATGGCGGGAGATCCTACGAGCAGTACTTC.

The rearrangement uses TRBV13 and TRBJ1-6, with TRBD1 matching over 7 bases. V trimming: 0 bases; J trimming: 0 bases; junction bases outside the gene matches: 14. Germline lookup yields CDR1 PRHDT and CDR2 FYEKMQ (reference sequence). CDR3 size: 21 residues. CDR3 coding DNA: TGTGCCAGCAGCTTAGGTACCAAGGGGGCGCCCCGTGGCTCCTATAATTCACCCCTCCACTTT. This gives the protein CASSLGTKGAPRGSYNSPLHF.

The chain couples TRBV7-2 to TRBJ1-6; TRBD1 matches 8 bases. CDR3 length: 15 amino acids. J was trimmed by 10 bases and V by 5 bases; bases with no gene match: 10. Germline CDR1 is SGHTA and CDR2 is FQGNSA. The CDR3 sequence is CASSPNRTGRSPLHF. CDR3 in DNA: TGTGCCAGCAGCCCCAATAGGACAGGGAGATCACCCCTCCACTTT.

In its sample, this clonotype was seen a few times. V gene TRBV5-6 combines with J gene TRBJ1-2; D is possibly TRBD1 (5 bases). Germline-derived CDR1 and CDR2 are SGHDT and YYEEEE. V was shortened by 2 bases and J by 8 bases, with 13 bases between the two germline ends. The CDR3 loop spans 13 amino acids. This CDR3 is CASSFGTLRGYTF. The CDR3 nucleotides read TGTGCCAGCAGCTTCGGGACCCTGAGGGGCTACACCTTC.

J is TRBJ2-2 and V is TRBV4-3; no firm D call. With 1 base removed from V and 5 bases from J, the gap between germline ends came to 8 bases. Germline CDR1 LGHNA, CDR2 YSLEER. The CDR3 sequence is 14 residues long. CDR3 loop: CASSQVSLTGELFF. Here the CDR3 DNA reads TGCGCCAGCAGCCAAGTCTCTCTAACCGGGGAGCTGTTTTTT.

V usage is TRBV6-1 and J usage is TRBJ2-2; tentative D call: TRBD2 (6 bases). The CDR3 is 16 residues long. Trimming pared 1 base from V and 1 base from J, leaving 10 bases between. Germline V gives CDR1 MNHNS, CDR2 SASEGT. The CDR3 nucleotides read TGTGCCAGCAGTGAAGGGGTAGCGGAGAACACCGGGGAGCTGTTTTTT. The encoded protein is CASSEGVAENTGELFF.